This T cell receptor (beta chain) emerged from a study of cytomegalovirus exposure and HLA in healthy donors (dated by TCRdb to the late 2010s). Turning to the overall study: An earlier analysis of a few hundred of the donors reported about 280 Gb of sequence data and about 120 million unique TCR beta sequences obtained from roughly 170 million T cells. An early release covering roughly 600 HLA-typed donors comprised roughly 300 gigabases of sequencing data and about 90 million unique TCR sequences. Among the roughly 370 genotyped donors, about 85% belonged to the genetic ancestry cluster associated with self-reported Caucasian donors. The aim of the study was to test whether cataloging public T cell receptors could identify signatures of past pathogen exposure. The T cell repertoires of 550 to 850 subjects were profiled by immunosequencing and related to cytomegalovirus serostatus. A separate validation cohort of about 110 different subjects was used in addition to the approximately 700-subject first cohort. The study combined high-throughput TCR immunosequencing, statistical association of individual TCRs with disease status, and machine learning to predict cytomegalovirus infection status. In a later analysis, previously published TCR beta repertoires from about 640 donors were re-analyzed and high-resolution HLA genotyping was added so that TCR occurrence patterns could be studied. Rather than drawing on any new phenotypic data, the later analysis identified candidate immune exposures from TCR beta sequences and the way those sequences occurred across donors. An earlier analysis of some 600 of the donors applied high-throughput TCR beta sequencing to assess whether each TCR beta V gene segment acted as functional or pseudogenic. Donor age, sex, ethnicity and CMV serostatus were collected together with the repertoire data. Genome-wide SNP genotypes for about 65% of the roughly 700 donors were used in a later genetic analysis, which treated that subset as a discovery cohort. Every discovery cohort repertoire had been produced on one sequencing platform. Class I and class II HLA loci were covered by the typing at four-digit resolution. The number of typed donors differed by locus: roughly 620-640 for A, B, C, DRB1 and DQB1; approximately 520 for DQA1; 606 for DPA1; and roughly 470 for DPB1. About five DR-DQ haplotypes were treated as single units for association and clustering because of strong linkage in the cohort. Among several hundred genotyped donors of the cohort, an average of approximately 240,000 unique TCR beta nucleotide sequences was sequenced per donor, of which approximately 18% were non-productive.

On this clone: Its antigen target is currently unknown. No base qualities exist here, and no much larger clone lies one base off it.

For CDR1 and CDR2, the germline V gene (reference sequence) lists LNHDA and SQIVND. Clipping removes 3 bases from V and 0 bases from J, with 6 as the unmatched junction base count. There are 17 amino acids in the CDR3, from cysteine to phenylalanine inclusive. Only the CDR3 part of the read is kept: 51 bases, read in frame from the first base. General study outcomes and caveats: The presence/absence analyses assumed that sequencing depth was roughly uniform across donors, and that assumption may not be true. Compared with equally common non-associated chains, HLA-associated TCR beta chains in a later analysis were more clonally expanded and had lower generation probabilities. It was suggested by the authors that the approach could potentially be generalized to other disease states and immunological phenotypes. Compared with the 666-donor mean, donors in an Asian-associated ancestry cluster had fewer N-insertions in productive TCRs, according to a later genetic analysis. Most TCR sequences were observed very rarely across donors, whereas some public TCRs were present in many individuals. Linkage disequilibrium might explain the correlated functional status among segregating V segments, but an unknown experimental factor could not be excluded. An association between a missense DCLRE1C variant and V-gene and J-gene trimming of TCR beta chains was found in a later genetic analysis and replicated in an independent cohort. The classifier was reported to diagnose cytomegalovirus status with high specificity and sensitivity in both the original cohort and the validation cohort. In a later analysis, about 17,000 TCR beta sequences were associated with specific HLA alleles at a false discovery rate of 0.05. Because some donors lacked HLA typing at each locus, the association tests relied only on the typed subset. The cohort was sequenced for TCR beta chains only, and without alpha or paired-chain data the features that could be detected were limited. The sequencing pipeline was judged likely to have produced a cluster of highly shared sequence variants as a technical artifact. A further reported finding was that TCR beta sequences accurately predicted the HLA-A and HLA-B alleles for most subjects in the first cohort. In a later analysis, the rate of TCR association differed among HLA loci, with DRB1 alleles having the most associated TCRs and HLA-C alleles having the fewest. Strong co-occurrence of HLA alleles, especially DR and DQ, made assigning TCR associations to individual alleles difficult. The study listed 164 TCR beta chains as associated with cytomegalovirus. An earlier analysis of approximately 530 of the donors showed that most TCR beta V segments appeared in productive rearrangements either about 87% or about 30% of the time, which broadly matched IMGT annotations. A later analysis reported that several top co-occurrence clusters appeared linked to parvovirus B19, influenza, CMV and Epstein-Barr virus. In vitro tests confirmed that a few of the cytomegalovirus-associated TCR beta chains recognize cytomegalovirus antigens. A later analysis found that most CMV-associated TCR beta chains appeared HLA-restricted, with HLA associations seemingly driven largely by CMV exposure. The earlier analysis of approximately 590 of the donors excluded roughly 17 rarely observed V segments, including chromosome 9 orphons, because counts were too low. Immune exposure information for the cohort was limited to CMV serostatus. Because the 87-base-pair reads could not distinguish some IMGT-functional V segments, including TRBV6-2 and TRBV6-3, those segments were excluded.

The cohort was made up of hundreds of healthy bone marrow donors. All cohort members were sampled while nominally healthy, although unrecorded immune exposures were likely present. The donor was CMV seropositive and was included in the group of around 300 seropositive cohort members. A peripheral blood sample was collected from each donor, and TCR beta sequencing was performed on peripheral blood mononuclear cells. Genomic DNA extraction from the blood cell samples was performed with the Qiagen DNeasy Blood Extraction Kit. The library was generated by the immunoSEQ multiplex PCR assay. For the multiplex PCR, a mixture combining 60 forward primers for TCR Vbeta segments and 13 reverse primers for TCR Jbeta segments was used. Amplification of the CDR3 region of rearranged TCR beta genes was performed with a multiplex PCR assay on genomic DNA. On the Illumina HiSeq System, the amplified TCR beta libraries were sequenced as 87-base-pair reads. Under the source paper's analysis protocol: In a later analysis, around 80 million unique TCR beta chains were counted across the approximately 640 repertoires, and around 10 million of these chains were shared by at least two donors. Raw reads were error-corrected and collapsed into unique sequences with a nearest-neighbor algorithm that merged closely related sequences to remove PCR and sequencing errors. CDR3 sequences were aligned to IMGT reference sequences to assign V, D and J gene segments. For a sequence to be retained, at least a six-nucleotide match to both a V gene segment and a J gene segment was required. A rearrangement counted as productive if the CDR3 had no stop codons and remained in frame with V and J, and every other rearrangement counted as non-productive. CDR3 was defined by IMGT convention, running from the second conserved V-encoded cysteine to the conserved J-encoded phenylalanine. Sequences without an unambiguous match to a single V gene segment were excluded from the earlier analysis of about 640 of the donors. An earlier analysis of about 600 of the donors called V segments functional above 56.7% productive rearrangements and segregating when the between-donor standard deviation exceeded 5%. A statistical classification framework was built for diagnosing cytomegalovirus status from the catalog of TCR beta chain sequences. In a later analysis, V and J genes were assigned by comparing TCR nucleotide sequences against IMGT/GENE-DB human TR gene sequences. The TCRdist pipeline was used in a later analysis to assign CDR3 sequences and most-parsimonious VDJ recombination scenarios. In a later analysis, each TCR beta chain was defined by its CDR3 amino acid sequence together with its V-gene family, and reads lacking a unique V-gene family were excluded. A later analysis removed 600 or so highly shared, low-generation-probability nucleotide sequences to deal with suspected cross-contamination and a sequencing artifact. In a later analysis, a clonal expansion index for each public chain was calculated from normalized within-repertoire ranks of inferred template counts. Generation probabilities in a later analysis came from a VDJ recombination model fitted to out-of-frame rearrangements, and those results were checked against IGoR. In a later analysis, hypergeometric tests were used to score TCR-TCR, TCR-HLA and TCR-CMV co-occurrence, with a repertoire-size bias correction applied to TCR pairs. In a later analysis, false discovery rates were estimated by permuting HLA or CMV assignments 20 times. In a later analysis, co-occurring TCRs were grouped using DBSCAN, and TCRdist sequence similarity was added for clustering within HLA-allele-positive subsets. Repertoires with fewer than 30,000 or more than 120,000 public chains, plus five repertoires with anomalous nucleotide sharing, were excluded from co-occurrence clustering. This is the immuneACCESS table as TCRdb keeps it, with only in-frame sequences that have V and J called. A part of the clones is gone; compared with another copy, unresolved V genes explain less than half, and the rest is unexplained. The D gene and trimming were derived from the DNA, and the V and J assignments and clone size from that table. For this sample there are around 150,000 clones; 75% to 85% appear just once. The ten largest clones take up over 0.85% of the sample.

The clonotype was recovered from a girl aged 2 to 9 in good health and CMV-seropositive. The V gene is TRBV19 and the J gene is TRBJ2-2; 8 bases in between match TRBD2. Sequencing was carried out using PBMCs. The CDR3 amino acid sequence is: CASSMSREGPNTGELFF. In nucleotide form, the sequence is TGTGCCAGTAGTATGAGTCGGGAGGGTCCGAACACCGGGGAGCTGTTTTTT.